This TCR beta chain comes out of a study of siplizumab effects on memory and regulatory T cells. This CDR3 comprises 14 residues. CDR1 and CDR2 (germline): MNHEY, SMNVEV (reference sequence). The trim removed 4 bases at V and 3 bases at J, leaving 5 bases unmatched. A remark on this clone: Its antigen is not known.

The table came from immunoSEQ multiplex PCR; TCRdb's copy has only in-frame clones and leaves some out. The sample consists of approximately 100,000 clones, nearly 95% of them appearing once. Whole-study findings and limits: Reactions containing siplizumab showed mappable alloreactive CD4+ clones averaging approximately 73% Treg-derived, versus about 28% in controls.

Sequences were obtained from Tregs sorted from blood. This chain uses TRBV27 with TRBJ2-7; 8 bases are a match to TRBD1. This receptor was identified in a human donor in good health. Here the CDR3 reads CASSSRQGRYEQYF. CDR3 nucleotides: TGTGCCAGCAGTTCACGACAGGGGCGCTACGAGCAGTACTTC.